This T cell receptor beta chain was observed in a study of blood T cell repertoires in COVID-19. This clone was seen only a few times. Trimming took off 2 bases at V and 3 bases at J, with 5 bases between the two ends. The CDR3 is 13 amino acids. Clones were read by immunoSEQ multiplex PCR, and TCRdb kept only the in-frame ones, dropping some. The sample holds about 73,000 clones, about four fifths seen once. The chain joins TRBV12-3 or TRBV12-4 to TRBJ1-3; D is uncertain. The sequenced sample consisted of peripheral blood. The origin of this receptor is a woman between 55 and 75 years old with acute or convalescent COVID-19. The CDR3 coding sequence is TGTGCCAGCAGTTTATTAATTGGAAACACCATATATTTT. Its protein product is CASSLLIGNTIYF.